This T cell receptor beta chain was recovered during a study of sequential checkpoint blockade in melanoma. The wider study: Over 20 patients had matched tumor biopsies before treatment and at week 13 after nivolumab or ipilimumab alone.

TCRdb keeps only in-frame clones here, not all; method: immunoSEQ multiplex PCR. The data hold around 35,000 clones, with approximately 30% observed a single time. Treatment in this sample: randomized to nivolumab then ipilimumab (arm A) or the reverse (arm B). The CDR3 is 13 residues long. V was clipped by 2 bases and J by 11 bases; unmatched bases: 10. The germline CDR1 and CDR2 sequences are GTSNPN and SVGIG (reference sequence). Sequences were derived from tumor tissue (inferred from file names), sampled from a patient given nivolumab and ipilimumab in sequence. The receptor was derived from a human donor with melanoma. The J gene is TRBJ1-1, the V gene TRBV30; TRBD1 matches 8 bases. The CDR3 here is CAWSPGQGVRAFF. As DNA, the CDR3 is TGTGCCTGGAGTCCTGGACAGGGAGTGCGGGCTTTCTTT.